Shown below are 9 T cell receptor beta chains from a single sample sequenced in a study of blood T cells in healthy people across ages. A sample-barcoded 5' primer and a J-beta primer mix were used in a second PCR of roughly 7 to 11 cycles. TCRdb itself ran the 5' RACE reads through MiXCR, one entry per CDR3 protein. Found here are about 1.4 million distinct CDR3 sequences, roughly 64% of them singletons; the top ten hold approximately 7%. Sequenced input: blood. These receptors all stem from a man aged 18 to 29 in good health.

The chain recombines TRBV4-3 with TRBJ1-6; 7 bases fit TRBD1. CDR3 length: 17 amino acids. Germline assignment: CDR1 LGHNA and CDR2 YSLEER. The ends lost 0 bases at V and 7 bases at J; junction bases unmatched: 9. The CDR3 region has the DNA TGCGCCAGCAGCCAAGACCCACAGGGGACCCCGAATTCACCCCTCCACTTT. Encoded protein: CASSQDPQGTPNSPLHF.

The chain combines TRBV4-1 with TRBJ1-1, with D tentatively TRBD1 (6 bases). Trimming cost V 2 bases and J 10 bases, with 11 bases left between them. This CDR3 has 12 amino acids. Germline CDR1 reads MGHRA; CDR2 reads YSYEKL. As DNA, the CDR3 is TGCGCCAGCAGCCAATCCGGGACAAGAGCTTTCTTT. Its protein is CASSQSGTRAFF.

This clonotype turned up a few times. The chain uses TRBV18 and TRBJ2-1; D is unresolved. There are 13 residues in the CDR3. Germline V gene data show CDR1 as KGHSH and CDR2 as LQKENI. V gave up 1 base and J gave up 8 bases, with 9 bases separating them. The CDR3 coding sequence is TGTGCCAGCTCACCACTCCAAACCCATGAGCAGTTCTTC. Encoded protein: CASSPLQTHEQFF.

V usage is TRBV18 and J usage is TRBJ1-1; 8 positions match TRBD1. Germline values: CDR1 KGHSH, CDR2 LQKENI. The J segment lost 1 base and the V segment lost 5 bases, leaving 6 bases of the junction unmatched. The CDR3 spans 15 residues. In DNA form, the CDR3 reads TGTGCCAGCTCAAACAGACAGGGGACGAACACTGAAGCTTTCTTT. Encoded protein: CASSNRQGTNTEAFF.

This clonotype appeared a few times. The rearrangement links TRBV25-1 to TRBJ2-6; no definite D call. In germline, CDR1 is MGHDK, CDR2 SYGVNS. With 11 bases removed from V and 6 bases from J, the gap between germline ends came to 11 bases. The CDR3 is 12 amino acids. CDR3 DNA sequence: TGTGCCTCCCAAACGGCGGCCAACGTCCTGACTTTC. Its translation is CASQTAANVLTF.

In nucleotides, the CDR3 is TGCAGTGCTTCCATCCCCGGGACTAGCGGGAGATACTCCTACAATGAGCAGTTCTTC. This encodes CSASIPGTSGRYSYNEQFF. The gene calls are TRBV20-1 and TRBJ2-1, with TRBD2 identical over 14 bases. This CDR3 is 19 amino acids long. Per germline, CDR1 DFQATT and CDR2 SNEGSKA (reference sequence). Trimming at V came to 5 bases and at J to 0 bases, leaving 12 bases not matched to a gene.

This chain uses TRBV25-1 with TRBJ2-1; 8 nucleotides match TRBD2. With V trimmed by 7 bases and J by 9 bases, 14 bases remained unmatched. The CDR3 totals 15 residues. Germline V lookup: CDR1 MGHDK, CDR2 SYGVNS. The CDR3 DNA reads TGTGCCAGCACCCCGTTTGCGGGGGGCCAGTTTGAGCAGTTCTTC. This translates into CASTPFAGGQFEQFF.

This chain joins TRBV11-2 and TRBJ2-7, with 11 bases fitting TRBD1. The germline V gene encodes CDR1 SGHAT and CDR2 FQNNGV. V lost 4 bases and J lost 1; bases outside the gene matches: 15. The CDR3 runs to 19 residues. The CDR3 DNA follows: TGTGCCAGCAGCTCTTCTCTGGGACAGGGGGAAAGAAGGTCCTACGAGCAGTACTTC. Protein sequence: CASSSSLGQGERRSYEQYF.

This clonotype was seen a handful of times. V is TRBV20-1 and J is TRBJ2-7; TRBD1 matches 8 bases. CDR1 and CDR2 from the germline V gene are DFQATT and SNEGSKA (reference sequence). The CDR3 is 14 residues long. The CDR3: CSGTEGQGIYEQYF. CDR3 coding DNA: TGCAGCGGTACGGAAGGACAGGGAATCTACGAGCAGTACTTC.